One T cell receptor (beta chain) is described in this entry. The CDR3 contains 15 residues. J lost 3 bases, V lost 0 bases, and 4 bases had no gene match. Germline loops: CDR1 SGDLS, CDR2 YYNGEE. These data come from a study of blood T cell repertoires in COVID-19. Sequencing used immunoSEQ multiplex PCR; TCRdb keeps in-frame clones, though not all of them. The data show some 430,000 clones, with around 90% seen just once and about 0.6% held by the top ten. This sequence was found in a man younger than 30 who had recovered from COVID-19. The chain has TRBV9 and TRBJ2-3, with TRBD2 matching 7 bases. Sequenced sample: PBMCs or T cells enriched from blood (not recorded which). In nucleotides, the CDR3 is TGTGCCAGCAGCGTAGCGGGCGGGAGTACAGATACGCAGTATTTT. As protein: CASSVAGGSTDTQYF. The variable domain in full, with the rest retrieved from reference TRBV9 and TRBJ2-3, is DSGVTQTPKHLITATGQRVTLRCSPRSGDLSVYWYQQSLDQGLQFLIQYYNGEERAKGNILERFSAQQFPDLHSELNLSSLELGDSALYFCASSVAGGSTDTQYFGPGTRLTVL.